This T cell receptor beta chain was documented in a study of T cells in Graves' hyperthyroidism and ophthalmopathy (dated by TCRdb to between 2018 and 2021). Looking at the study overall: Peripheral blood was sampled at the time of initial diagnosis, prior to any treatment. For training and testing, the roughly 100 patients in the discovery cohort were randomly divided in a 7:3 ratio. According to the paper, TCR Vbeta CDR3 sequencing was carried out on over 130 peripheral blood samples, which came from fewer than 50 ophthalmopathy, approximately 78 hyperthyroidism and some 17 progressor patients. In addition, the study compared T-cell repertoires in thyroid tissue and in blood from about 6 Graves' hyperthyroidism patients. Whether ophthalmopathy could be predicted prospectively was tested in an independent validation cohort made up of under 20 hyperthyroidism patients plus 17 patients who later progressed to ophthalmopathy. Once sampling was done, hyperthyroidism patients were given methimazole at a starting dose of 30 mg daily, whereas ophthalmopathy patients were given high-dose intravenous methylprednisolone. To identify TCR V-J signatures that set the groups apart, the researchers used a discovery cohort of about a hundred patients, made up of roughly 40 with Graves' ophthalmopathy and about 59 with stable Graves' hyperthyroidism.

Study-wide conclusions, independent of this receptor: In cross-validation, a model built on a 13 V-J signature told ophthalmopathy apart from stable hyperthyroidism with just under 90% sensitivity and around 83% specificity, and in testing the same model reached 80%/75%. Blood samples also contained most of the expanded thyroid clonotypes (frequency above 0.001), which suggests that blood repertoires may reflect thyroid immune responses. Sample size was not statistically predetermined, and blinding of investigators to group allocation was not performed. In validation, the model predicted progression to ophthalmopathy with approximately 70% sensitivity and roughly 75% specificity, a median of 6.5 months before onset.

In regard to this clonotype: Its specific antigen is unknown. This may be a read error, as it is one base from a much larger clone.

Stable Graves' hyperthyroidism was defined as no progression to ophthalmopathy during 18 months of follow-up. Hyperthyroidism patients were aged 18 to 65 years and newly diagnosed, with disease duration of less than 2 months. The study excluded patients with uncontrolled infections, other autoimmune diseases, pregnancy or lactation. Diagnoses were established on the basis of clinical symptoms, serum thyroxine and TRAb, thyroid ultrasound, and orbital computed tomography. PBMCs were isolated from 10 ml of fresh peripheral blood by Ficoll-Paque density gradient centrifugation. Total RNA was extracted with Trizol reagent, and quality was checked on an Agilent 2100 Bioanalyzer. TCR beta CDR3 regions were amplified from RNA transcripts. A first-round RT-PCR of the TCR CDR3 used the HTBI primer set with the Qiagen OneStep RT-PCR kit. Libraries were constructed in a second round of multiplex PCR, after which size selection and purification were performed. The libraries were sequenced on an Illumina HiSeq2000 using paired-end 100 bp reads. On the authors' methods: SOAPnuke was used to process the raw data, throwing out any read that contained adapters or uncalled bases, had a mean Phred below 15, or lacked an exact constant-primer or identifier match. COPE v1.2.5 was used to merge the high-quality paired reads, and each unique nucleotide sequence was defined as a clonotype. MiTCR v1.1 was used to align the clonotypes against IMGT TRBV, TRBD and TRBJ reference segments. The analysis was restricted to V-J combinations with a frequency above 0.0001, which together covered about 99% of the repertoires. The TCS score was defined as the ratio of F50 (clonal expansion) to E x V (chaos), calculated using BLOSUM62-based TCRdist between CDR3 peptides within each V-J. Welch's t-statistics and random forest reduced 500 to 650 V-J features to roughly 13, which were used in a naive Bayes classifier (R e1071). The Morisita-Horn index was used to measure how similar the thyroid and blood repertoires were. The public reads were reanalyzed by TCRdb: fastp trimming at Q25, MiXCR alignment, in-frame beta chains only. When rows share a CDR3 protein, they turn into one entry using the most common DNA and genes. The V and J calls here are based on TCRdb, not the publication. Recorded for this sample are about 840,000 distinct CDR3 sequences; roughly 40% of them occurred a single time. The ten largest make up 7.5% to 9.5% of the sample.

Sequencing was carried out using blood. This receptor was obtained from a young man with Graves' hyperthyroidism.

CDR3 region: CARSLNTGDETQYF. Read as DNA, the sequence is TGCGCCAGAAGCTTGAACACAGGCGATGAGACCCAGTACTTC. The V and J segments used are TRBV5-1 and TRBJ2-5; TRBD1 is a possible D gene, resting on 5 matching bases. Taken from cysteine to phenylalanine, the CDR3 has 14 residues. The CDR3 DNA has 42 bases and is translated from base 1. The germline V gene supplies CDR1 SGHRS and CDR2 YFSETQ.